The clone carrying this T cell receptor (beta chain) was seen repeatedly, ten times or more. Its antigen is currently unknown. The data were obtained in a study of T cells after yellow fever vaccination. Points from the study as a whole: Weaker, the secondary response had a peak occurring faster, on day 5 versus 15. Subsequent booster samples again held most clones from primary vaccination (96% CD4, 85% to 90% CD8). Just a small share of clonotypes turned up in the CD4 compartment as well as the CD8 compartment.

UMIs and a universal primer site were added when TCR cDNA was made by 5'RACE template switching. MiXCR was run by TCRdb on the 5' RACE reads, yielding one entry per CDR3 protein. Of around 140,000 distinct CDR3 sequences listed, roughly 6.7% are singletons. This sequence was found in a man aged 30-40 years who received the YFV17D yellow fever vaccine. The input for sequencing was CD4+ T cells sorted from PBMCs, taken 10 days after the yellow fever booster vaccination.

CDR3 nucleotides: TGCAGTGCTAGCGTCAACGCGAACACCGGGGAGCTGTTTTTT. The encoded protein is CSASVNANTGELFF. This sequence joins TRBV20-1 and TRBJ2-2; D gene unclear. The CDR3 runs 14 residues. CDR1 and CDR2 (germline): DFQATT, SNEGSKA (reference sequence). V was clipped by 3 bases and J by 0 bases, with 8 bases between them.